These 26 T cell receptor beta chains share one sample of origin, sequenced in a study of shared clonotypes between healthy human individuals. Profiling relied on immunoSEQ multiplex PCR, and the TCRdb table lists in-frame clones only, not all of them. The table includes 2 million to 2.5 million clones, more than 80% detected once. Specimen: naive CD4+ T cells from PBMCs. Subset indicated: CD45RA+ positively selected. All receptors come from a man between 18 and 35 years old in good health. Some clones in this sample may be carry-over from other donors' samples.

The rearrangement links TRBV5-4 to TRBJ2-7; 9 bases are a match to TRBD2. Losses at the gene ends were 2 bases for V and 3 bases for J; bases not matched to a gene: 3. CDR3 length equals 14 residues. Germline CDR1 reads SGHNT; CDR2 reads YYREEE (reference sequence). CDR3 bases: TGTGCCAGCAGCTTAAAGACTAGCGGCTACGAGCAGTACTTC. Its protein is CASSLKTSGYEQYF.

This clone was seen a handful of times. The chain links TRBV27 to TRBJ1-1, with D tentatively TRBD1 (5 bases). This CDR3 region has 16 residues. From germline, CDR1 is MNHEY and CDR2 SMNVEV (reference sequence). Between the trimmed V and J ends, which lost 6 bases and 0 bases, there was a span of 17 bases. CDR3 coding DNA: TGTGCCAGCAGCTCATCTTTGACAGCCTTGAACACTGAAGCTTTCTTT. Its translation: CASSSSLTALNTEAFF.

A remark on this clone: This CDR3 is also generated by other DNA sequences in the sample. The CDR3: CASSPTGANEKLFF. CDR3 nucleotides: TGTGCCAGCTCACCAACGGGGGCGAACGAAAAACTGTTTTTT. The rearrangement links TRBV18 to TRBJ1-4, with D possibly being TRBD1 (6 bases). This CDR3 is 14 amino acids long. In germline, CDR1 is KGHSH, CDR2 LQKENI. V lost 2 bases, J lost 8 bases, and 12 bases lay in between. Variable domain in full (rest from reference TRBV18 and TRBJ1-4): NAGVMQNPRHLVRRRGQEARLRCSPMKGHSHVYWYRQLPEEGLKFMVYLQKENIIDESGMPKERFSAEFPKEGPSILRIQQVVRGDSAAYFCASSPTGANEKLFFGSGTQLSVL.

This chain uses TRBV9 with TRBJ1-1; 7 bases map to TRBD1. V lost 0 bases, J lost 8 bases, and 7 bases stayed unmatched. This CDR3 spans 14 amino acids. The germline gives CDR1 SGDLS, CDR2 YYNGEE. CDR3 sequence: CASSVGQGMGEAFF. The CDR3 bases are TGTGCCAGCAGCGTAGGACAGGGAATGGGGGAAGCTTTCTTT.

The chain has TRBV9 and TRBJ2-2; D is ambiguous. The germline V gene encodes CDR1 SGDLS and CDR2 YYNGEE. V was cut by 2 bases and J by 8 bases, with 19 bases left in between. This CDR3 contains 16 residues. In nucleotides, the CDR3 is TGTGCCAGCAGCGTCTCCTTACTTTTACAGTGGGGGGAGCTGTTTTTT. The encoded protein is CASSVSLLLQWGELFF.

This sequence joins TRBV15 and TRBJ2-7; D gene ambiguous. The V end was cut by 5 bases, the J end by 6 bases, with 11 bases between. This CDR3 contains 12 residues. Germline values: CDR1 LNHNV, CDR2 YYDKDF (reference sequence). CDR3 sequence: CATSSQGGEQYF. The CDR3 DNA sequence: TGTGCCACCAGCTCCCAAGGTGGCGAGCAGTACTTC.

The CDR3 DNA is TGTGCCAGCAGTTTCCTGGATGGCTACACCTTC. This codes for CASSFLDGYTF. The chain links TRBV28 to TRBJ1-2, with D unclear. Germline CDR1 and CDR2: MDHEN and SYDVKM. V lost 3 bases, J lost 6 bases, and 5 bases lay in between. The CDR3 consists of 11 residues.

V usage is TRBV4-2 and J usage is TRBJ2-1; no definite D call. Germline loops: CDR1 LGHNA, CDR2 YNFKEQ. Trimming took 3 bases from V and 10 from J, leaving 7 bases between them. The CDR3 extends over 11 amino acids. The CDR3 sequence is CASSQDTEQFF. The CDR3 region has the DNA TGTGCCAGCAGCCAGGATACCGAGCAGTTCTTC.

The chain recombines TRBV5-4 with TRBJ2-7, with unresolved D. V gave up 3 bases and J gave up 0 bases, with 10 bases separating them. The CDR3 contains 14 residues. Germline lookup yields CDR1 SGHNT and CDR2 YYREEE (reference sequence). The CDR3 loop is CASSSLGASYEQYF. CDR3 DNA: TGTGCCAGCAGCTCGTTAGGCGCCTCCTACGAGCAGTACTTC. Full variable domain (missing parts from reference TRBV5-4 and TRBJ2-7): ETGVTQSPTHLIKTRGQQVTLRCSSQSGHNTVSWYQQALGQGPQFIFQYYREEENGRGNFPPRFSGLQFPNYSSELNVNALELDDSALYLCASSSLGASYEQYFGPGTRLTVT.

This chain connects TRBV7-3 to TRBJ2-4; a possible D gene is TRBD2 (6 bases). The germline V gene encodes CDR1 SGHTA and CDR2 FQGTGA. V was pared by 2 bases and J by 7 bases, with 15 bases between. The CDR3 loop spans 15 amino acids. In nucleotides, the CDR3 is TGTGCCAGCAGCTTAGGCGGGGAAGGGGCGAACATTCAGTACTTC. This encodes CASSLGGEGANIQYF.

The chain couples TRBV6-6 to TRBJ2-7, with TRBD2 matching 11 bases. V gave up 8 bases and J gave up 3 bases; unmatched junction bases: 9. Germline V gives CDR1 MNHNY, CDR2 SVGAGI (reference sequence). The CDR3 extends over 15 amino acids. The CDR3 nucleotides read TGTGCCAGCGCTAAGGTAGCGGGAGGGGTCTACGAGCAGTACTTC. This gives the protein CASAKVAGGVYEQYF.

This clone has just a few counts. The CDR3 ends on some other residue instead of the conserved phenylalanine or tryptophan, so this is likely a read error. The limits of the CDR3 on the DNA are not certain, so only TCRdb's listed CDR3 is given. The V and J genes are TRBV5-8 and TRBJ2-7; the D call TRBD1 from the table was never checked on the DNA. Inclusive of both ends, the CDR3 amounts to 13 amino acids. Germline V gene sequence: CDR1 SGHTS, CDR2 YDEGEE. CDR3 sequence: CASSPGTRQARSH.

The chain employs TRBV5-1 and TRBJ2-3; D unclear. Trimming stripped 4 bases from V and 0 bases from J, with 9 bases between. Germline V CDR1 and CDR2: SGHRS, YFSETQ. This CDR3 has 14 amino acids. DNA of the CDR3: TGCGCCAGCAGCAGGAGTCAGAGCACAGATACGCAGTATTTT. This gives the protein CASSRSQSTDTQYF. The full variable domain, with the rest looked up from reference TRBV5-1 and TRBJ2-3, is KAGVTQTPRYLIKTRGQQVTLSCSPISGHRSVSWYQQTPGQGLQFLFEYFSETQRNKGNFPGRFSGRQFSNSRSEMNVSTLELGDSALYLCASSRSQSTDTQYFGPGTRLTVL.

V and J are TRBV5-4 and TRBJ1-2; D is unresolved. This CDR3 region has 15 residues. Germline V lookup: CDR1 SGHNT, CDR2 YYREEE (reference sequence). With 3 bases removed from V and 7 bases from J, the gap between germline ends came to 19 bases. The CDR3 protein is CASSSTWTFLPGYTF. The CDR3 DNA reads TGTGCCAGCAGCTCCACTTGGACTTTTCTCCCTGGCTACACCTTC.

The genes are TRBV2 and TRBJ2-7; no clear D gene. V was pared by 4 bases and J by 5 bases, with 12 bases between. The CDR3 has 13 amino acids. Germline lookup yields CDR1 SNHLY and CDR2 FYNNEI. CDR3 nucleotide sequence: TGTGCCAGCAGTGCCGAGTGGGGAAACGAGCAGTACTTC. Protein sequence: CASSAEWGNEQYF.

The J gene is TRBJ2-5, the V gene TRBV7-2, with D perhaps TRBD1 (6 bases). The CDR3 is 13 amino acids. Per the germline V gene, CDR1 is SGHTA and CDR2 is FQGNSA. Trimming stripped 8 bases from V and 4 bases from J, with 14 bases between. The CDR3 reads CASGGRGRETQYF. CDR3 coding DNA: TGTGCCAGCGGCGGCAGGGGTAGAGAGACCCAGTACTTC.

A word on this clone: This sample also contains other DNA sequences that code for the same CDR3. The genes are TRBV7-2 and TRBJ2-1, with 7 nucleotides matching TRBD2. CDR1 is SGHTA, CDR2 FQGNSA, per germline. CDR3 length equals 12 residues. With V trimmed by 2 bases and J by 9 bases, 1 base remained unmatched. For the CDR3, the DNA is TGTGCCAGCAGCTTAACGGGGGGTGAGCAGTTCTTC. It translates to CASSLTGGEQFF.

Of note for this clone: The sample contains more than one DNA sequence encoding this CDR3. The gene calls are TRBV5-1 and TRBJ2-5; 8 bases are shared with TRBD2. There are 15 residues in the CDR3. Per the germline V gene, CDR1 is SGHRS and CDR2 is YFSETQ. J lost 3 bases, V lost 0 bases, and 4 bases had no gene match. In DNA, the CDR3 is TGCGCCAGCAGCTTGGCCGGGACTAGAGAAGAGACCCAGTACTTC. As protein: CASSLAGTREETQYF.

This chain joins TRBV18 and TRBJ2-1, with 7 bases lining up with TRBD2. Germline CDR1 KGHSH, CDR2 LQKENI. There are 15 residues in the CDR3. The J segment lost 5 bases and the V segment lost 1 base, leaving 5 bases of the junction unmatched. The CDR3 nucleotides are TGTGCCAGCTCACCACTATCTAGCGGCCACAATGAGCAGTTCTTC. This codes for CASSPLSSGHNEQFF.

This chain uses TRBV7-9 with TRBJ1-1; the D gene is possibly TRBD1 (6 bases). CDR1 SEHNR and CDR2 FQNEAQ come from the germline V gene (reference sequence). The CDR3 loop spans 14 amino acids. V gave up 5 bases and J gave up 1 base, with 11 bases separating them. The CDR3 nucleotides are TGTGCCAGCAGCATGGGGGCAGGGAACACTGAAGCTTTCTTT. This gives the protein CASSMGAGNTEAFF.

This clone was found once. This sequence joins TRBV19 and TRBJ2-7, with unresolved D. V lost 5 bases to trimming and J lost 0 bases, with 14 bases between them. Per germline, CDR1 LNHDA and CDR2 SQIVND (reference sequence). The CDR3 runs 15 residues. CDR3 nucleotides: TGTGCCAGTAGTCAGTCTGGACGGATCTCCTACGAGCAGTACTTC. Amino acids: CASSQSGRISYEQYF.

CDR3 residues: CATSRDGTGRGKLFF. CDR3 DNA sequence: TGTGCCACCAGCAGAGATGGGACAGGGAGGGGAAAACTGTTTTTT. The chain joins TRBV15 to TRBJ1-4; TRBD1 matches at 9 bases. With V trimmed by 0 bases and J by 10 bases, 6 bases remained unmatched. From germline, CDR1 is LNHNV and CDR2 YYDKDF (reference sequence). The CDR3 has 15 residues.

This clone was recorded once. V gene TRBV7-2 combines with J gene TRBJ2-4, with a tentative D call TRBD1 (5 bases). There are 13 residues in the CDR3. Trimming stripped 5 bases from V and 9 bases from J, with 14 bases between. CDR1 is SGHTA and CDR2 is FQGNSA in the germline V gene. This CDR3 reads CASSPRRAGIQYF. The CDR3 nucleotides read TGTGCCAGCAGCCCCCGCAGGGCCGGCATTCAGTACTTC.

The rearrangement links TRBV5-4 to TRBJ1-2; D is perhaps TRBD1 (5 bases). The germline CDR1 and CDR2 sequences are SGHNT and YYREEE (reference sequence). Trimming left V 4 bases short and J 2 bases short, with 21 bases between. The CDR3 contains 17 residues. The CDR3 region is CASSQSPYGGSNYGYTF. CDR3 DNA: TGTGCCAGCAGCCAATCTCCCTATGGGGGGTCGAACTATGGCTACACCTTC. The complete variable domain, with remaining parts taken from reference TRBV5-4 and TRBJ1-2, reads ETGVTQSPTHLIKTRGQQVTLRCSSQSGHNTVSWYQQALGQGPQFIFQYYREEENGRGNFPPRFSGLQFPNYSSELNVNALELDDSALYLCASSQSPYGGSNYGYTFGSGTRLTVV.

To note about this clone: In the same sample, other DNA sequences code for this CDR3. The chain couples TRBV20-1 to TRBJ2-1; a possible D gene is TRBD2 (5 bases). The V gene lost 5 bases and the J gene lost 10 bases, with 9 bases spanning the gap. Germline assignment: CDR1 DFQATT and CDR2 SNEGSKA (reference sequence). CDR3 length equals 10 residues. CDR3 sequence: CSARRTEQFF. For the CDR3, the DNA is TGCAGTGCTCGGAGGACGGAGCAGTTCTTC.

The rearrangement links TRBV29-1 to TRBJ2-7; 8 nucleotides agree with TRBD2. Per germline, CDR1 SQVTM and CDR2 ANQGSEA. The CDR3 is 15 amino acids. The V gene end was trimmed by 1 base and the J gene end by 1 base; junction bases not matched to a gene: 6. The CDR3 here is CSVEGPGLGSYEQYF. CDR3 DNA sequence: TGCAGCGTTGAAGGACCGGGACTAGGATCCTACGAGCAGTACTTC.